The rows below give T cell receptor beta chains drawn from one sample of a study of CD8 T cells in ankylosing spondylitis. A single record per CDR3 protein comes from TCRdb applying MiXCR to the 5' RACE reads. The profile shows around 150,000 distinct CDR3 sequences, just under 7.5% of them singletons. The sample was blood, either unsorted or a sorted T cell fraction (not recorded which). The receptors here all came from a female donor with ankylosing spondylitis or in good health (not recorded which). Both conserved end residues are part of each CDR3. A D gene is named only where the DNA matches it firmly. Clone size is not always given. Where it is, it says once, few, many or a class for expanded clones.

abundance,j_gene,len,d_gene,v_gene,CDR3aa,CDR3nt
many,TRBJ1-4,14,TRBD1,TRBV12-3/TRBV12-4,CASRLGTGGAGLFF,TGTGCCAGCAGGCTGGGGACAGGGGGCGCAGGTTTGTTTTTT
many,TRBJ1-4,13,.,TRBV4-1,CASSQWRGEKLFF,TGCGCCAGCAGCCAGTGGAGAGGGGAGAAACTGTTTTTT
many,TRBJ2-7,14,.,TRBV6-5,CASSIRDATYEQYF,TGTGCCAGCAGTATACGGGACGCTACCTACGAGCAGTACTTC
.,TRBJ1-1,16,TRBD1,TRBV6-1,CASSERQGTGNTEAFF,TGTGCCAGCAGTGAGAGACAGGGAACGGGGAACACTGAAGCTTTCTTT
.,TRBJ2-3,14,.,TRBV19,CASSIVGPTDTQYF,TGTGCCAGTAGTATAGTCGGGCCAACAGATACGCAGTATTTT
many,TRBJ2-7,14,TRBD1,TRBV11-2,CASSPGQAFSEQYF,TGTGCCAGCAGCCCGGGACAGGCGTTCTCCGAGCAGTACTTC
.,TRBJ1-3,16,.,TRBV7-2,CASSLVDRSSGNTIYF,TGTGCCAGCAGCTTAGTGGACAGAAGCTCTGGAAACACCATATATTTT
many,TRBJ1-2,13,TRBD1,TRBV2,CASDPTGRYGYTF,TGTGCCAGCGACCCGACAGGGCGCTATGGCTACACCTTC
many,TRBJ2-3,14,.,TRBV12-3/TRBV12-4,CATDLPGGTDTQYF,TGTGCCACCGACTTACCGGGGGGCACAGATACGCAGTATTTT
many,TRBJ1-1,15,.,TRBV9,CASSAASAPNTEAFF,TGTGCCAGCAGCGCCGCGTCGGCACCGAACACTGAAGCTTTCTTT
many,TRBJ1-1,14,.,TRBV7-8,CASSPMARGDGAFF,TGTGCCAGCAGCCCTATGGCCCGTGGGGATGGAGCTTTCTTT
many,TRBJ2-3,16,.,TRBV5-5,CASSLPGPTSTDTQYF,TGTGCCAGCAGCTTACCGGGGCCGACTAGCACAGATACGCAGTATTTT
many,TRBJ1-4,12,.,TRBV4-1,CASSSPREELFF,TGCGCCAGCAGCTCACCACGGGAGGAACTGTTTTTT
many,TRBJ2-7,18,TRBD2,TRBV4-1,CASSLLPSGGPPSYEQYF,TGCGCCAGCAGCTTACTGCCTAGCGGGGGGCCTCCCTCCTACGAGCAGTACTTC
many,TRBJ2-3,15,.,TRBV3-1,CASSQEGLRTDTQYF,TGTGCCAGCAGCCAAGAAGGGCTTCGCACAGATACGCAGTATTTT
many,TRBJ2-3,15,.,TRBV12-3/TRBV12-4,CASSSSTTSTDTQYF,TGTGCCAGCAGTTCCTCTACGACTAGCACAGATACGCAGTATTTT